The present T cell receptor beta chain was sequenced within a study of blood T cell repertoires in COVID-19. Assay used: immunoSEQ multiplex PCR; TCRdb lists only in-frame clones, some missing. The sample has some 320,000 clones, around 88% seen once. The TCR originated in a woman in her twenties or thirties who had recovered from COVID-19. Sequencing was performed on peripheral blood.

The CDR3 sequence is CASSLRGYSSYNSPLHF. In DNA, the CDR3 is TGTGCCAGCAGCTTGCGCGGCTATAGCTCCTATAATTCACCCCTCCACTTT. This chain connects TRBV5-6 to TRBJ1-6; D gene uncertain. From germline, CDR1 is SGHDT and CDR2 YYEEEE. The V end was cut by 1 base, the J end by 0 bases, with 11 bases between. The CDR3 totals 17 residues.